A selection of T cell receptor beta chains follows, all from one sample in a study of shared clonotypes between healthy human individuals. Libraries were prepared by immunoSEQ multiplex PCR; TCRdb keeps only in-frame clonotypes and omits some of them. The table shows approximately 2.5 million clones, with under 95% occurring only once. The sample taken for sequencing was naive CD4+ T cells from PBMCs. These TCRs come from a man aged 18 to 30 in good health. Some clones in this sample may be carry-over from other donors' samples. The CDR3 runs from the conserved cysteine through the conserved F or W.

V: TRBV7-6
J: TRBJ1-5
CDR3: CASSSAPGMSNQPQHF

V: TRBV30
J: TRBJ2-7
CDR3: CAWSARTSGRPLTYEQYF

V: TRBV29-1
J: TRBJ2-1
CDR3: CSVDLSGTSGTAPYNEQFF

V: TRBV7-2
J: TRBJ1-4
CDR3: CASSLGQGGEKLFF

V: TRBV6-5
J: TRBJ2-7
CDR3: CASRAPGRDEQYF

V: TRBV5-1
J: TRBJ1-2
CDR3: CASSEFGLSASNYGYTF

V: TRBV4-1
J: TRBJ2-5
CDR3: CASSQDRFAGQETQYF

V: TRBV19
J: TRBJ1-2
CDR3: CAIGERYGYTF

V: TRBV28
J: TRBJ2-2
CDR3: CASTSTGELFF

V: TRBV9
J: TRBJ2-5
CDR3: CASSAQGAEETQYF

V: TRBV29-1
J: TRBJ1-1
CDR3: CSVDRAGRPEAFF

V: TRBV15
J: TRBJ2-7
CDR3: CATSRGTEDEQYF

V: TRBV7-3
J: TRBJ2-1
CDR3: CASSLWVGSYNEQFF

V: TRBV2
J: TRBJ2-7
CDR3: CASRDRYEQYF

V: TRBV28
J: TRBJ2-7
CDR3: CASRGSGTGGVQYF

V: TRBV15
J: TRBJ2-5
CDR3: CATSSGTSGRRDETQYF

V: TRBV11-2
J: TRBJ2-1
CDR3: CASSYQGTFYNEQFF